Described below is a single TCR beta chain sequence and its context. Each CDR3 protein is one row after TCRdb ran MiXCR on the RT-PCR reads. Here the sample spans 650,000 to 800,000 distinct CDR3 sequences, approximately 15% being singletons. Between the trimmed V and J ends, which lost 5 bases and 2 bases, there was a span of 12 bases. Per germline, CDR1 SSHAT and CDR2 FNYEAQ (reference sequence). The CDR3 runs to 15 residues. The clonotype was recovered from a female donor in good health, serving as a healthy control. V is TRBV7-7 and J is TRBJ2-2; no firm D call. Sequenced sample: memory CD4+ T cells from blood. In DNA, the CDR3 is TGTGCCAGCAGCGTCGTTGGGGTAAACACCGGGGAGCTGTTTTTT. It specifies CASSVVGVNTGELFF.